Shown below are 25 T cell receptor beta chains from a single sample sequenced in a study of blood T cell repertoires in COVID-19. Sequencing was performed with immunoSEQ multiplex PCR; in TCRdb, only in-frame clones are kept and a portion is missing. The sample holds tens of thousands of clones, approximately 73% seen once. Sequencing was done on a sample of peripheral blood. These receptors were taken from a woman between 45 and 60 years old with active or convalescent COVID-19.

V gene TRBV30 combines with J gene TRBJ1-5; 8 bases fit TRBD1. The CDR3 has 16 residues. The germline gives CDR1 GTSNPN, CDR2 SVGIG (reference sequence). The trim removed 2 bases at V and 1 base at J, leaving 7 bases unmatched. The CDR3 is CAWSPRQGLSNQPQHF. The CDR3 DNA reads TGTGCCTGGAGTCCCCGACAGGGGTTAAGCAATCAGCCCCAGCATTTT. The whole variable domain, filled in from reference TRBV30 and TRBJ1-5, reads SQTIHQWPATLVQPVGSPLSLECTVEGTSNPNLYWYRQAAGRGLQLLFYSVGIGQISSEVPQNLSASRPQDRQFILSSKKLLLSDSGFYLCAWSPRQGLSNQPQHFGDGTRLSIL.

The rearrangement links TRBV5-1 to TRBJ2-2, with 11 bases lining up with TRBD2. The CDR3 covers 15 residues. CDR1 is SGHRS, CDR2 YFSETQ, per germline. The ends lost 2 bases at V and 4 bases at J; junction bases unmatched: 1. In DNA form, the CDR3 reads TGCGCCAGCAGCTTTAGCGGGAGGGCCACCGGGGAGCTGTTTTTT. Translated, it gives CASSFSGRATGELFF.

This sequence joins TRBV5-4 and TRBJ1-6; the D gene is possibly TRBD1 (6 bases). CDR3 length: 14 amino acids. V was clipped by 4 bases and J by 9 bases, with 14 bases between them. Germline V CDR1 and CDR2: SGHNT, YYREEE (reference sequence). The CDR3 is CASSAEDSASPLHF. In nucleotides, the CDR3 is TGTGCCAGCAGCGCGGAGGACAGTGCTTCACCCCTCCACTTT.

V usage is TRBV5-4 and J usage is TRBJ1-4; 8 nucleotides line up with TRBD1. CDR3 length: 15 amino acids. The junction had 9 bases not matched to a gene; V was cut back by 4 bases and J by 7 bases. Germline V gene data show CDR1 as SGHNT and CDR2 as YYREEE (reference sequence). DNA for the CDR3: TGTGCCAGCAGCCCGACAGGGGATAGAGGTGAAAAACTGTTTTTT. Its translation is CASSPTGDRGEKLFF.

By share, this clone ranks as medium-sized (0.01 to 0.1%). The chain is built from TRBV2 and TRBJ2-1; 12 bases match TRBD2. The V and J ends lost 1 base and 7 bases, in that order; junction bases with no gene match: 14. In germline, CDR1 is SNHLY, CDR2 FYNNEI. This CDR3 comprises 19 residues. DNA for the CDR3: TGTGCCAGCAGTGAAGGGCTAGCGGGAGGGCCCGGATTGGGGAATGAGCAGTTCTTC. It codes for CASSEGLAGGPGLGNEQFF.

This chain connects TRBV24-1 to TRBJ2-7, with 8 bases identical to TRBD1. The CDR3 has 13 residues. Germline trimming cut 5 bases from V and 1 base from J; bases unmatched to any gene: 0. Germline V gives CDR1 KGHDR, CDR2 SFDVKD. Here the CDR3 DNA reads TGTGCCACCAGTGGGACAGGGTCCTACGAGCAGTACTTC. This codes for CATSGTGSYEQYF.

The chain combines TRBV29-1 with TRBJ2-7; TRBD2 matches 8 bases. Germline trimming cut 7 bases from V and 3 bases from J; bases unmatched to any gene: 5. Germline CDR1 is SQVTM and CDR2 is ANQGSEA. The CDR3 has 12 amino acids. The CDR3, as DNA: TGCAGCGCGACACTAGCGGACTACGAGCAGTACTTC. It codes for CSATLADYEQYF.

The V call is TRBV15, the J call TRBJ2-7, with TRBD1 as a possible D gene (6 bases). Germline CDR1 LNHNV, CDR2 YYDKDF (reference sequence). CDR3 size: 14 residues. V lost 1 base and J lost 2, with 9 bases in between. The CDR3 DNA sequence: TGTGCCACCAGCAGAGTTACAGGGACCTACGAGCAGTACTTC. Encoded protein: CATSRVTGTYEQYF.

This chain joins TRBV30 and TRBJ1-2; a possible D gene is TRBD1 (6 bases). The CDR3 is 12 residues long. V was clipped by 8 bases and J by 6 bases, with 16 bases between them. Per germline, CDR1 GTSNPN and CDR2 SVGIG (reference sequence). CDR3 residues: CASRGSGDGYTF. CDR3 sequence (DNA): TGTGCCAGCAGGGGCTCAGGGGATGGCTACACCTTC.

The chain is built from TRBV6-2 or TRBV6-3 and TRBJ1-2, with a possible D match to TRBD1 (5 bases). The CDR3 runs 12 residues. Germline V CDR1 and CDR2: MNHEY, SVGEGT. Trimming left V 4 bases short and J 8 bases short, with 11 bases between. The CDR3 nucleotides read TGTGCCAGCAGTTGGGGCAGCGACGGCTACACCTTC. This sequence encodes CASSWGSDGYTF.

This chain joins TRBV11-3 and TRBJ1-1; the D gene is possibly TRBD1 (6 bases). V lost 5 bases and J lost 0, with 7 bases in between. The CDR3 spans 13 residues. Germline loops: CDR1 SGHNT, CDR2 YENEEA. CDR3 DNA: TGTGCCAGCAGCGGACAGCTGAACACTGAAGCTTTCTTT. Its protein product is CASSGQLNTEAFF.

The CDR3 reads CASSPTLRTASPYEQYF. Here the CDR3 DNA reads TGCGCCAGCAGCCCAACGCTCCGGACAGCCTCTCCTTACGAGCAGTACTTC. The rearrangement links TRBV5-1 to TRBJ2-7, with TRBD1 as a possible D gene (6 bases). Trimming removed 4 bases at V and 4 bases at J, with 24 bases between. Germline loops: CDR1 SGHRS, CDR2 YFSETQ. The CDR3 consists of 17 residues.

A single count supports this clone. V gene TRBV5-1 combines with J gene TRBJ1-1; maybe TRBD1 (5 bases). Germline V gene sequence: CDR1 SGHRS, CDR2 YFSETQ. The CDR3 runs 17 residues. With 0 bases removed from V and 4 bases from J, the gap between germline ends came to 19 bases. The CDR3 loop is CASSLEPIQGGRTEAFF. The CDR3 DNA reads TGCGCCAGCAGCTTGGAGCCGATTCAGGGAGGGCGCACTGAAGCTTTCTTT.

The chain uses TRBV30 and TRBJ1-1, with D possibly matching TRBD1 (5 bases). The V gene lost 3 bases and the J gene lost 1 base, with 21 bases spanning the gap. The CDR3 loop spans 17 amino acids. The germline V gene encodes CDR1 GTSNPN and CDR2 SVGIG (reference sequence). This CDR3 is CAWREGRVRWSNTEAFF. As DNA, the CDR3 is TGTGCCTGGAGGGAGGGCAGGGTACGTTGGTCGAACACTGAAGCTTTCTTT.

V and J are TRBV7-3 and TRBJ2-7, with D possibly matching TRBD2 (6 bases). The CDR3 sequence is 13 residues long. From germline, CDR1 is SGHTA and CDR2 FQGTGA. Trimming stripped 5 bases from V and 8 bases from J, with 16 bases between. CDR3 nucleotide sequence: TGTGCCAGCAGCCCAGGGTGGGGGGAAAAGCAGTACTTC. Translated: CASSPGWGEKQYF.

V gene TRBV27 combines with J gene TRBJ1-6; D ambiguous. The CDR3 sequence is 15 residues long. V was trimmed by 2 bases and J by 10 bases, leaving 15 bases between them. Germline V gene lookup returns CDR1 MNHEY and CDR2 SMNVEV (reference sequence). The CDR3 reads CASSLRGVVSSPLHF. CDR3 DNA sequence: TGTGCCAGCAGTTTACGCGGGGTGGTCTCGTCACCCCTCCACTTT.

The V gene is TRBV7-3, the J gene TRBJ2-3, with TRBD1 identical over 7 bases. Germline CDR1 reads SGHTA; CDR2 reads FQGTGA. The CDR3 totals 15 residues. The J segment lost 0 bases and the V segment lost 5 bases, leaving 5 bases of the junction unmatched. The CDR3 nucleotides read TGTGCCAGCAGCCGGACAGGCCCTAGCACAGATACGCAGTATTTT. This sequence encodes CASSRTGPSTDTQYF.

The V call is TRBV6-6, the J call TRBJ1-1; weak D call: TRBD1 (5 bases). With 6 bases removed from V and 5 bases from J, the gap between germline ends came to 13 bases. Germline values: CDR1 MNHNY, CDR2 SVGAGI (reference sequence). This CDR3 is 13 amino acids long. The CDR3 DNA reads TGTGCCAGCAGCCCGAGACAGCAAACTGAAGCTTTCTTT. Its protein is CASSPRQQTEAFF.

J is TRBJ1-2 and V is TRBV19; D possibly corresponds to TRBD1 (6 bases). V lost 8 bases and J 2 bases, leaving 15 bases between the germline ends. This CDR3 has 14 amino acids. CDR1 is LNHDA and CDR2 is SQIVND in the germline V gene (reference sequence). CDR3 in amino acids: CASRPGTQNYGYTF. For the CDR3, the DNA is TGTGCCAGTCGGCCGGGGACACAGAACTATGGCTACACCTTC.

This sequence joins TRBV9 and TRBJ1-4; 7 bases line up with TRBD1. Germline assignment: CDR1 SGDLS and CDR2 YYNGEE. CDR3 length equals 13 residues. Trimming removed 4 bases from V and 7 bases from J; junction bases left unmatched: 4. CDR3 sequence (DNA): TGTGCCAGCAGCCAGAGACAGGGTGAAAAACTGTTTTTT. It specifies CASSQRQGEKLFF.

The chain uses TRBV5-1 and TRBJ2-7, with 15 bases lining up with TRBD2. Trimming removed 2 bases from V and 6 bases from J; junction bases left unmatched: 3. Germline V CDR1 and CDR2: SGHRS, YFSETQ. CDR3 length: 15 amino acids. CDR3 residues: CASSFPGLAGGEQYF. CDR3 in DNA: TGCGCCAGCAGCTTTCCGGGACTAGCGGGAGGCGAGCAGTACTTC.

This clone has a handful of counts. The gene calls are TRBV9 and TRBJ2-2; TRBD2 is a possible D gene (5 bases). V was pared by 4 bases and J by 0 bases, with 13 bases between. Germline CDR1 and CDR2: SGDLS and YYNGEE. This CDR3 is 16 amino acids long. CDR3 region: CASSPRTFANTGELFF. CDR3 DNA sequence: TGTGCCAGCAGCCCACGGACTTTCGCGAACACCGGGGAGCTGTTTTTT. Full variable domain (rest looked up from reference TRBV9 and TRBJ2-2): DSGVTQTPKHLITATGQRVTLRCSPRSGDLSVYWYQQSLDQGLQFLIQYYNGEERAKGNILERFSAQQFPDLHSELNLSSLELGDSALYFCASSPRTFANTGELFFGEGSRLTVL.

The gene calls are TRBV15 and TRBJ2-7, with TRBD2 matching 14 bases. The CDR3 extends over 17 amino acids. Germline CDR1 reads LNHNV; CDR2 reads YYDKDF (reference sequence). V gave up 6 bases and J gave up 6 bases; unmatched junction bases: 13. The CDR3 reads CATRNGTSGSRRGEQYF. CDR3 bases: TGTGCCACCAGGAACGGGACTAGCGGGAGCCGTAGGGGCGAGCAGTACTTC. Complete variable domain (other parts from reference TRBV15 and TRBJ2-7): DAMVIQNPRYQVTQFGKPVTLSCSQTLNHNVMYWYQQKSSQAPKLLFHYYDKDFNNEADTPDNFQSRRPNTSFCFLDIRSPGLGDTAMYLCATRNGTSGSRRGEQYFGPGTRLTVT.

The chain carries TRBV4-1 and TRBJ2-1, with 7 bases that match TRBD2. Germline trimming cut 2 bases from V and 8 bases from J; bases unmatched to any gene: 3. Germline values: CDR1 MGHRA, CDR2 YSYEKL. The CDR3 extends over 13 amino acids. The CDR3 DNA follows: TGCGCCAGCAGCCAACTGGCGGGAGATGAGCAGTTCTTC. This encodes CASSQLAGDEQFF.

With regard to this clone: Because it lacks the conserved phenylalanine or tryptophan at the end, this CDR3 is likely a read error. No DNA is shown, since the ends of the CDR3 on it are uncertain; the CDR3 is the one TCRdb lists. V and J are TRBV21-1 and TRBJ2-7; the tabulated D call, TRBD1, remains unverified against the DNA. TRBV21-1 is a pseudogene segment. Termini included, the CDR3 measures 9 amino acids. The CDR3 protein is CASSMTGTG.